This TCR beta chain was retrieved from a study of blood T cell repertoires in COVID-19. Looking at the study overall: COVID-19 samples from acute and convalescent phases originated in the United States, Italy and Spain. PBMCs, B-cell-depleted T cells, or T cells were the source of the cDNA or gDNA that made up the material.

The CDR3 totals 14 residues. Germline assignment: CDR1 SQVTM and CDR2 ANQGSEA. With 2 bases removed from V and 0 bases from J, the gap between germline ends came to 10 bases. In the authors' workflow: Estimates of nucleated cell counts were drawn from the amplification of reference gene primers. Data came from immunoSEQ multiplex PCR; TCRdb stores just in-frame clones and leaves some out. Clone size and V and J calls were adopted from that table, with D and trimming inferred from the DNA. The sample contains some 150,000 clones, about 83% of which appear only once. The clonotype comes from a woman aged 45-60 years with active or convalescent COVID-19. Sequencing was carried out using peripheral blood. The chain joins TRBV29-1 to TRBJ1-1, with D possibly being TRBD1 (6 bases). CDR3 in amino acids: CSVENTGMNTEAFF. CDR3 in DNA: TGCAGCGTTGAAAATACAGGGATGAACACTGAAGCTTTCTTT. Looking up the rest from reference TRBV29-1 and TRBJ1-1 gives the full variable domain: SAVISQKPSRDICQRGTSLTIQCQVDSQVTMMFWYRQQPGQSLTLIATANQGSEATYESGFVIDKFPISRPNLTFSTLTVSNMSPEDSSIYLCSVENTGMNTEAFFGQGTRLTVV.